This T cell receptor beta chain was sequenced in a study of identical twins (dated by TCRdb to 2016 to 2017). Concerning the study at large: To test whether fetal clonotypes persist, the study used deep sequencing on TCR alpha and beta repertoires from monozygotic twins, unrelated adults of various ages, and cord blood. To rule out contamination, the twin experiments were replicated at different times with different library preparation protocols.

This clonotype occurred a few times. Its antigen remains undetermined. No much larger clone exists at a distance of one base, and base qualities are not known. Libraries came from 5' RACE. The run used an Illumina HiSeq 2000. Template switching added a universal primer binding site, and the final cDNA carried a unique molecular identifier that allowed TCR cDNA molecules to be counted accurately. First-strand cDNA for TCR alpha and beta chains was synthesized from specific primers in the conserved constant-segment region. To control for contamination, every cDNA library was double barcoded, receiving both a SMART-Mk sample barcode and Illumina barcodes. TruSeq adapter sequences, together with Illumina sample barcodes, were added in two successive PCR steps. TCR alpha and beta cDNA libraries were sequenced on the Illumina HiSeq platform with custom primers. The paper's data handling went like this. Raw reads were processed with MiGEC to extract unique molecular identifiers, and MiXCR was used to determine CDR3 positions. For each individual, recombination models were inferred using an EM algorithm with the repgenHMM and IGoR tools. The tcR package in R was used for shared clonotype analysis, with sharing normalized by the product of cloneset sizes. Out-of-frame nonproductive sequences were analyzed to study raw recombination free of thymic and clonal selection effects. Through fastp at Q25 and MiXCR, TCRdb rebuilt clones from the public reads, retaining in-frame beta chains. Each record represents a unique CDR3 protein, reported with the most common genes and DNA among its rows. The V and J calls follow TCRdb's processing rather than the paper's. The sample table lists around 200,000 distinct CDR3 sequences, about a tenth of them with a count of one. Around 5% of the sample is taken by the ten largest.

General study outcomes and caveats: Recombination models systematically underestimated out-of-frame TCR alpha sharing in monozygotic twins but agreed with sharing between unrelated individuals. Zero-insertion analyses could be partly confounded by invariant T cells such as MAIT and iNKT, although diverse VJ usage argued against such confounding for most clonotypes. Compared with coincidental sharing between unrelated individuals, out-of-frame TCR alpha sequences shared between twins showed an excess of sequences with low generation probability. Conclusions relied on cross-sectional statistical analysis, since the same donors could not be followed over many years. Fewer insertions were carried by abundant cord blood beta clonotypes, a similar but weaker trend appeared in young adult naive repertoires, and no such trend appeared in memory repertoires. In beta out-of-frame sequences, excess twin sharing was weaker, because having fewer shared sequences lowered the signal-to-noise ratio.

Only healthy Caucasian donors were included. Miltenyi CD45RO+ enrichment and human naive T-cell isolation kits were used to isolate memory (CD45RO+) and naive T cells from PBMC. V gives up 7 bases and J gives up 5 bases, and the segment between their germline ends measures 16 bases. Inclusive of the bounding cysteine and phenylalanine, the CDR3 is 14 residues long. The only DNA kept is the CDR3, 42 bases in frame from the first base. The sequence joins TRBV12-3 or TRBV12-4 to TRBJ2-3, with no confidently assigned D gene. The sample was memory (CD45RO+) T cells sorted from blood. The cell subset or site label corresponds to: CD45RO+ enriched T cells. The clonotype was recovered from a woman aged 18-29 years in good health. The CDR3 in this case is CASNKRHAGDTQYF. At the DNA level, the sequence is TGTGCCAGCAACAAGCGACATGCTGGAGATACGCAGTATTTT.